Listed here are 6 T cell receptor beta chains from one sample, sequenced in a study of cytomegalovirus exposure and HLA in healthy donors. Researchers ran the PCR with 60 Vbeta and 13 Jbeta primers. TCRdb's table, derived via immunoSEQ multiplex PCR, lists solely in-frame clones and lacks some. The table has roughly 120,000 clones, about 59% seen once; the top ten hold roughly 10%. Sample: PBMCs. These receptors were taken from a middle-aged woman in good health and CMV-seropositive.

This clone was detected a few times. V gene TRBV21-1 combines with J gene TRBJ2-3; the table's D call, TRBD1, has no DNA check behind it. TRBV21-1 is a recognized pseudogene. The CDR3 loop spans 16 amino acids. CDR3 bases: TGTGCCAGCCTCCGCCCATGGGACAGCTGCACAGATACGCAGTATTTT. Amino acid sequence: CASLRPWDSCTDTQYF.

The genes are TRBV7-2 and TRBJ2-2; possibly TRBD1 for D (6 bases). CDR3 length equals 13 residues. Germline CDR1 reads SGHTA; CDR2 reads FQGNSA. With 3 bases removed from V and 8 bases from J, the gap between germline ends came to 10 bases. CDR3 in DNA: TGTGCCAGCAGCTTTCCCGACAGGGGGGAGCTGTTTTTT. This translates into CASSFPDRGELFF.

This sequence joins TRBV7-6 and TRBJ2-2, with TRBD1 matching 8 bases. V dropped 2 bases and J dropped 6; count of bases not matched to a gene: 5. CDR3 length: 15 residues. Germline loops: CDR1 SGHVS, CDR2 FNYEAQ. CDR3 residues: CASSLLTGVAGELFF. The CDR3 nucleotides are TGTGCCAGCAGCTTATTGACAGGGGTAGCCGGGGAGCTGTTTTTT.

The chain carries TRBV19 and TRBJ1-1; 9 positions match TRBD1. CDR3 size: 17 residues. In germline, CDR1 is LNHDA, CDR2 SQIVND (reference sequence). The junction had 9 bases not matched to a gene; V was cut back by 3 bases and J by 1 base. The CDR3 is CASSMLARTGENTEAFF. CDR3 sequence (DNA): TGTGCCAGTAGTATGTTGGCCCGGACAGGGGAGAACACTGAAGCTTTCTTT.

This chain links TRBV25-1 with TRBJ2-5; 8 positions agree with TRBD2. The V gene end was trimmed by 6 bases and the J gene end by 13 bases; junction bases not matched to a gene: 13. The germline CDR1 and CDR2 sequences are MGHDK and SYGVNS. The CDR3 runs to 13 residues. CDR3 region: CASSPGTSVRPYF. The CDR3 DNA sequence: TGTGCCAGCAGCCCCGGGACTAGTGTTCGTCCGTACTTC.

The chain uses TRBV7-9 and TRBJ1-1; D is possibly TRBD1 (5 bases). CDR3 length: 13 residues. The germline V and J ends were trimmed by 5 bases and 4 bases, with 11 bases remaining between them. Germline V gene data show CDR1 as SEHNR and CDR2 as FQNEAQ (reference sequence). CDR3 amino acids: CASSPGVVTEAFF. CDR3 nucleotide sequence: TGTGCCAGCAGCCCGGGGGTAGTCACTGAAGCTTTCTTT.